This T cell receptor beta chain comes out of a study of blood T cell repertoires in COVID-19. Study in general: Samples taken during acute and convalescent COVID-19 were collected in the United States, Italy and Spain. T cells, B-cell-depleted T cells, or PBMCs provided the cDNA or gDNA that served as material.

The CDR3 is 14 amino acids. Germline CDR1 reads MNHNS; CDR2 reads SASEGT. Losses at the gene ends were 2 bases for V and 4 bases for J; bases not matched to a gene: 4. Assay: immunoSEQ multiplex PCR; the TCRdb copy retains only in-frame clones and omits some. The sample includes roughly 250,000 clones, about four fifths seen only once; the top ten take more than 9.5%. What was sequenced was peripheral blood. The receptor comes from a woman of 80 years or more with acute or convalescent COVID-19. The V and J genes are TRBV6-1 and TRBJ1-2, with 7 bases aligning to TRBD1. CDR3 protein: CASSEKTGVYGYTF. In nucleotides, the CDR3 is TGTGCCAGCAGTGAAAAAACAGGGGTCTATGGCTACACCTTC.